Presented here are 25 T cell receptor beta chains from one specimen sequenced in a study of cytomegalovirus exposure and HLA in healthy donors. The PCR ran on 60 Vbeta and 13 Jbeta primers. The assay was immunoSEQ multiplex PCR, and TCRdb's table has in-frame clones only and misses some. The sample shows about 170,000 clones, 80% of them seen only once. Sequences were obtained from PBMCs. Source of these receptors: a woman aged 45-65 years in good health and CMV-seropositive.

The rearrangement links TRBV4-1 to TRBJ2-5, with D unresolved. Trimming cost V 2 bases and J 0 bases, with 10 bases left between them. CDR3 length: 15 amino acids. The germline V gene encodes CDR1 MGHRA and CDR2 YSYEKL. This CDR3 reads CASSQFTGNQETQYF. The CDR3 nucleotides read TGCGCCAGCAGCCAATTTACGGGTAACCAAGAGACCCAGTACTTC.

As DNA, the CDR3 is TGCGCCAGCAGCCTAGGGGTAGCGGGAGCCTACGAGCAGTACTTC. It codes for CASSLGVAGAYEQYF. The chain uses TRBV4-3 and TRBJ2-7, with 9 nucleotides matching TRBD2. Trimming at V came to 4 bases and at J to 2 bases, leaving 6 bases not matched to a gene. The CDR3 length is 15 residues. CDR1 and CDR2 from the germline V gene are LGHNA and YSLEER.

This clone has a handful of counts. The chain employs TRBV14 and TRBJ1-1, with D perhaps matching TRBD1 (6 bases). V lost 4 bases to trimming and J lost 1 base, with 10 bases between them. Germline CDR1 SGHDN, CDR2 FVKESK. This CDR3 comprises 14 residues. The CDR3 loop reads CASSRGHQNTEAFF. CDR3 coding DNA: TGTGCCAGCAGCCGGGGACATCAGAACACTGAAGCTTTCTTT.

This rearrangement joins TRBV5-1 to TRBJ1-1; TRBD1 agrees at 7 bases. Germline CDR1 and CDR2: SGHRS and YFSETQ. V lost 4 bases to trimming and J lost 5 bases; unmatched junction nucleotides: 8. The CDR3 runs to 14 residues. CDR3 protein: CASSNRQGGTEAFF. The DNA for the CDR3 is TGCGCCAGCAGCAACCGGCAGGGGGGAACTGAAGCTTTCTTT. The full variable domain, completed using reference TRBV5-1 and TRBJ1-1, is KAGVTQTPRYLIKTRGQQVTLSCSPISGHRSVSWYQQTPGQGLQFLFEYFSETQRNKGNFPGRFSGRQFSNSRSEMNVSTLELGDSALYLCASSNRQGGTEAFFGQGTRLTVV.

This clone occurred a few times. This chain connects TRBV4-1 to TRBJ1-5; tentatively, D is TRBD1 (5 bases). Germline V gene sequence: CDR1 MGHRA, CDR2 YSYEKL. The ends were cut back, 2 bases at V and 9 bases at J, with 17 bases in the middle. The CDR3 runs 15 residues. The CDR3 loop reads CASSQNLDSMRPQHF. In DNA form, the CDR3 reads TGCGCCAGCAGCCAAAATCTTGACAGTATGCGGCCCCAGCATTTT.

Of note for this clone: Relative to the germline gene, one junction end is altered; a read error may explain this. The chain links TRBV7-9 to TRBJ1-6, with TRBD1 identical over 7 bases. CDR3 length equals 14 residues. Germline V gene sequence: CDR1 SEHNR, CDR2 FQNEAQ (reference sequence). The CDR3 protein is CSSSRGGLDSPLHF. As DNA, the CDR3 is TGTTCCAGCAGCCGAGGGGGCCTGGATTCACCCCTCCACTTT.

V is TRBV7-6 and J is TRBJ2-5, with a possible D match to TRBD2 (5 bases). The CDR3 loop spans 14 amino acids. Trimming cost V 5 bases and J 2 bases, with 12 bases left between them. Germline CDR1 reads SGHVS; CDR2 reads FNYEAQ. The CDR3 region has the DNA TGTGCCAGCAGCCCTCTCGGGGAGCAAGAGACCCAGTACTTC. Translated: CASSPLGEQETQYF.

This chain uses TRBV5-1 with TRBJ2-7; D uncertain. Germline V CDR1 and CDR2: SGHRS, YFSETQ. The CDR3 has 13 amino acids. Trimming removed 5 bases at V and 1 base at J, with 10 bases between. CDR3 protein: CASRRSDSYEQYF. In DNA, the CDR3 is TGCGCCAGCAGGAGGTCAGATTCCTACGAGCAGTACTTC. The full variable domain, completed using reference TRBV5-1 and TRBJ2-7, is KAGVTQTPRYLIKTRGQQVTLSCSPISGHRSVSWYQQTPGQGLQFLFEYFSETQRNKGNFPGRFSGRQFSNSRSEMNVSTLELGDSALYLCASRRSDSYEQYFGPGTRLTVT.

The chain couples TRBV5-1 to TRBJ2-7; 7 nucleotides line up with TRBD1. Germline CDR1 reads SGHRS; CDR2 reads YFSETQ. The J segment lost 0 bases and the V segment lost 6 bases, leaving 9 bases of the junction unmatched. The CDR3 length is 15 residues. CDR3 sequence (DNA): TGCGCCAGCATGCCCAACCGGGACAGCTCCTACGAGCAGTACTTC. This translates into CASMPNRDSSYEQYF.

The V gene is TRBV5-1, the J gene TRBJ2-2; 12 nucleotides align to TRBD2. Germline values: CDR1 SGHRS, CDR2 YFSETQ. The V segment lost 0 bases and the J segment 6 bases; nucleotides outside the gene matches: 9. This CDR3 spans 18 amino acids. CDR3 protein: CASSLGLAGGPNAGELFF. The DNA for the CDR3 is TGCGCCAGCAGCTTGGGGCTAGCGGGAGGGCCCAACGCCGGGGAGCTGTTTTTT.

V and J are TRBV10-2 and TRBJ2-1, with a possible D match to TRBD1 (5 bases). Germline-derived CDR1 and CDR2 are WSHSY and SAAADI. This CDR3 is 16 amino acids long. V lost 2 bases, J lost 3 bases, and 14 bases lay in between. The CDR3 bases are TGCGCCAGCAGTGAGGGCGGTAGGGGATACTACAATGAGCAGTTCTTC. This translates into CASSEGGRGYYNEQFF.

In its sample, this clone was seen many times. This chain uses TRBV7-9 with TRBJ1-1; TRBD1 is a possible D gene (5 bases). Trimming took off 7 bases at V and 8 bases at J, with 14 bases between the two ends. The germline V gene encodes CDR1 SEHNR and CDR2 FQNEAQ (reference sequence). The CDR3 covers 12 residues. CDR3 in amino acids: CASKGRSEEAFF. In nucleotides, the CDR3 is TGTGCCAGCAAGGGGCGGTCGGAGGAAGCTTTCTTT. Full variable domain (remainder filled in from reference TRBV7-9 and TRBJ1-1): DTGVSQNPRHKITKRGQNVTFRCDPISEHNRLYWYRQTLGQGPEFLTYFQNEAQLEKSRLLSDRFSAERPKGSFSTLEIQRTEQGDSAMYLCASKGRSEEAFFGQGTRLTVV.

J is TRBJ2-5 and V is TRBV4-3; possibly TRBD1 for D (5 bases). Germline CDR1 LGHNA, CDR2 YSLEER. The CDR3 contains 15 residues. Trimming shortened V by 0 bases and J by 3 bases, and 11 bases separated the two germline ends. The CDR3 loop is CASSQDRAREETQYF. The CDR3 DNA reads as TGCGCCAGCAGCCAAGACAGGGCTAGGGAAGAGACCCAGTACTTC.

This clone is a singleton in its sample. This chain uses TRBV6-1 with TRBJ2-1, with D possibly being TRBD2 (5 bases). The CDR3 spans 15 residues. Trimming took off 6 bases at V and 7 bases at J, with 19 bases between the two ends. CDR1 is MNHNS, CDR2 SASEGT, per germline. CDR3 region: CASRRTQEYGNEQFF. CDR3 DNA sequence: TGTGCCAGCAGGAGGACTCAAGAATACGGGAATGAGCAGTTCTTC.

This sequence joins TRBV18 and TRBJ1-3; D remains ambiguous. With 6 bases removed from V and 4 bases from J, the gap between germline ends came to 13 bases. Germline assignment: CDR1 KGHSH and CDR2 LQKENI. This CDR3 has 14 amino acids. In DNA, the CDR3 is TGTGCCAGCTCCCCGGGAGGAGCAGGAAACACCATATATTTT. Translated: CASSPGGAGNTIYF.

The V call is TRBV9, the J call TRBJ2-7; D uncertain. The V and J ends lost 4 bases and 5 bases respectively, with 22 bases between them. The germline gives CDR1 SGDLS, CDR2 YYNGEE. The CDR3 is 16 amino acids. Written as DNA, the CDR3 is TGTGCCAGCAGCCCCATAAGAAGTCGTTCGCGAGACGAGCAGTACTTC. It is translated as CASSPIRSRSRDEQYF.

The chain joins TRBV2 to TRBJ1-2, with 8 bases identical to TRBD1. Germline assignment: CDR1 SNHLY and CDR2 FYNNEI. The CDR3 is 13 amino acids. The ends lost 4 bases at V and 8 bases at J; junction bases unmatched: 6. The CDR3 DNA reads TGTGCCAGCAGTGCGCAGGGGGCGGGAGGCTACACCTTC. Translation gives CASSAQGAGGYTF.

The chain is built from TRBV7-2 and TRBJ2-7; maybe TRBD2 (6 bases). V was trimmed by 5 bases and J by 2 bases, leaving 16 bases between them. Germline loops: CDR1 SGHTA, CDR2 FQGNSA. This CDR3 spans 15 amino acids. CDR3 coding DNA: TGTGCCAGCAGCCGGGACCTTAGGGAGGCCTACGAGCAGTACTTC. It translates to CASSRDLREAYEQYF.

CDR3 loop: CASKQDREKTEAFF. CDR3 bases: TGTGCCAGCAAACAGGACAGGGAAAAGACTGAAGCTTTCTTT. The J gene is TRBJ1-1, the V gene TRBV6-4, with 8 bases identical to TRBD1. This CDR3 has 14 residues. Germline V CDR1 and CDR2: MRHNA, SNTAGT. The ends lost 7 bases at V and 5 bases at J; junction bases unmatched: 9.

The genes are TRBV5-6 and TRBJ2-5, with 10 bases that match TRBD2. CDR1 and CDR2 from the germline V gene are SGHDT and YYEEEE. This CDR3 comprises 16 residues. V dropped 1 base and J dropped 6; count of bases not matched to a gene: 9. The CDR3 is CASSLPSGSVMKTQYF. As DNA, the CDR3 is TGTGCCAGCAGCTTGCCTAGCGGGAGCGTCATGAAGACCCAGTACTTC.

This chain links TRBV7-9 with TRBJ2-7, with a tentative D call TRBD1 (6 bases). This CDR3 is built from 13 residues. Germline V gene sequence: CDR1 SEHNR, CDR2 FQNEAQ (reference sequence). Trimming took 5 bases from V and 2 from J, leaving 10 bases between them. The CDR3 sequence is CASSPDSAYEQYF. CDR3 nucleotides: TGTGCCAGCAGCCCGGACAGTGCCTACGAGCAGTACTTC.

This clone appeared a few times. In DNA form, the CDR3 reads TGTGCCAGCAGCCTAGAGGGGGGACAGGGGGTTTACGAGCAGTACTTC. Protein sequence: CASSLEGGQGVYEQYF. The chain couples TRBV7-9 to TRBJ2-7; 11 bases match TRBD1. This CDR3 has 16 amino acids. The junction had 10 bases not matched to a gene; V was cut back by 5 bases and J by 4 bases. Germline V gives CDR1 SEHNR, CDR2 FQNEAQ (reference sequence).

The table lists this clone with a few counts. The chain combines TRBV19 with TRBJ2-5, with 7 bases aligning to TRBD1. The CDR3 has 14 amino acids. V was clipped by 9 bases and J by 5 bases; unmatched bases: 12. Germline loops: CDR1 LNHDA, CDR2 SQIVND (reference sequence). CDR3 in DNA: TGTGCCAGCTGTCAGACAGGGTCGTTTGAGACCCAGTACTTC. This sequence encodes CASCQTGSFETQYF.

The chain uses TRBV6-4 and TRBJ1-1, with 10 nucleotides matching TRBD1. Germline V gene lookup returns CDR1 MRHNA and CDR2 SNTAGT. V lost 11 bases to trimming and J lost 0 bases; unmatched junction nucleotides: 6. This CDR3 spans 14 amino acids. CDR3 nucleotides: TGTGCCGGGGGGGACAGGGGAGTGAACACTGAAGCTTTCTTT. Translated, it gives CAGGDRGVNTEAFF.

The chain combines TRBV19 with TRBJ2-1, with 14 bases lining up with TRBD2. The CDR3 extends over 15 amino acids. Per the germline V gene, CDR1 is LNHDA and CDR2 is SQIVND (reference sequence). V gave up 1 base and J gave up 7 bases; unmatched junction bases: 0. The DNA for the CDR3 is TGTGCCAGTAGTATAGGACTAGCGGGAGGGAATGAGCAGTTCTTC. It codes for CASSIGLAGGNEQFF. The variable domain in full, with the rest retrieved from reference TRBV19 and TRBJ2-1, is DGGITQSPKYLFRKEGQNVTLSCEQNLNHDAMYWYRQDPGQGLRLIYYSQIVNDFQKGDIAEGYSVSREKKESFPLTVTSAQKNPTAFYLCASSIGLAGGNEQFFGPGTRLTVL.